The 29 T cell receptor beta chains below come from one sample, sequenced in a study of regulatory T cells in long-lasting Graves disease (dated by TCRdb to the early 2020s). The time point label corresponds to: newly diagnosed GD, antithyroid drugs for less than 3 months. For both TCR sequencing and RNA sequencing, RNA was extracted from PBMCs in TRIzol. The library was built by means of multiplex PCR. TCRdb records Illumina HiSeq 4000 as the sequencer. TCR beta libraries were built with iRepertoire HTBI primers and Arm-PCR amplification of CDR3 regions. In TCRdb, the public reads were trimmed at Q25 with fastp and aligned with MiXCR, with productive beta chains retained. Every CDR3 protein is listed once, alongside the most common genes and DNA of its rows. This sample lists about 420,000 distinct CDR3 sequences; less than 20% were detected once. 23% of the sample is taken by the ten largest. This sample was also put to use in a study of T cells in Graves' hyperthyroidism and ophthalmopathy.

The sequenced sample was peripheral blood mononuclear cells (PBMCs), obtained at new diagnosis, from a patient treated with antithyroid drugs. The receptors derive from a woman aged 18-29 years with Graves disease. Donor details come from another sample of the same person, matched by shared clones.

This clonotype was detected only a few times. The rearrangement uses TRBV6-2 or TRBV6-3 and TRBJ2-2; D gene unclear. Germline CDR1 is MNHEY and CDR2 is SVGEGT. The CDR3 has 15 amino acids. The V end lost 1 base, the J end lost 4 bases, and 10 bases lay between the germline ends. The CDR3 reads CASSYWPPPTGELFF. In DNA form, the CDR3 reads TGTGCCAGCAGTTACTGGCCACCGCCCACCGGGGAGCTGTTTTTT.

With respect to this clonotype: This sequence may be a read error, since a much larger clone differs from it by one base. The chain employs TRBV3-1 and TRBJ2-7; D is possibly TRBD2 (6 bases). The CDR3 consists of 16 residues. Germline CDR1 reads LGHDT; CDR2 reads YNNKEL (reference sequence). The V end was cut by 2 bases, the J end by 2 bases, with 16 bases between. CDR3 sequence (DNA): TGTGCCAGCAGCCAATTTATGGGACGGGGGACCTACGAGCAGTACTTC. Its translation is CASSQFMGRGTYEQYF.

This clonotype came up many times. The CDR3 protein is CASTSGSSYNEQFF. As DNA, the CDR3 is TGTGCCAGCACCAGCGGGAGTTCCTACAATGAGCAGTTCTTC. The chain is built from TRBV28 and TRBJ2-1; 8 bases match TRBD2. CDR1 and CDR2 from the germline V gene are MDHEN and SYDVKM. After removal of 7 bases from V and 1 base from J, the junction contained 3 bases not matched to a gene. The CDR3 length is 14 residues.

In its sample, this clonotype was seen many times. The rearrangement links TRBV27 to TRBJ1-5; D ambiguous. Germline loops: CDR1 MNHEY, CDR2 SMNVEV (reference sequence). There are 18 residues in the CDR3. The germline V and J ends were trimmed by 5 bases and 0 bases, with 20 bases remaining between them. CDR3 sequence reads: CASSAPGHLEHSNQPQHF. The DNA of the CDR3 is TGTGCCAGCAGTGCGCCGGGTCACCTAGAACATAGCAATCAGCCCCAGCATTTT.

This clonotype was observed many times. V gene TRBV7-2 combines with J gene TRBJ2-4; 10 nucleotides line up with TRBD2. This CDR3 has 14 amino acids. Germline CDR1 reads SGHTA; CDR2 reads FQGNSA. Trimming took 5 bases from V and 7 from J; bases not matched to a gene: 5. CDR3 sequence (DNA): TGTGCCAGCAGCGATCGGACTAGCGGCAACATTCAGTACTTC. Protein sequence: CASSDRTSGNIQYF. Drawing the rest from reference TRBV7-2 and TRBJ2-4, the complete variable domain is GAGVSQSPSNKVTEKGKDVELRCDPISGHTALYWYRQSLGQGLEFLIYFQGNSAPDKSGLPSDRFSAERTGGSVSTLTIQRTQQEDSAVYLCASSDRTSGNIQYFGAGTRLSVL.

This clonotype was picked up many times. The CDR3 sequence is CASSTGTPAFF. In nucleotides, the CDR3 is TGTGCCAGCAGCACCGGGACACCAGCTTTCTTT. This sequence joins TRBV12-3 or TRBV12-4 and TRBJ1-1; possibly TRBD1 for D (6 bases). Trimming shortened V by 6 bases and J by 10 bases, and 12 bases separated the two germline ends. The CDR3 spans 11 residues.

The chain carries TRBV20-1 and TRBJ2-7, with 7 nucleotides matching TRBD2. V shed 1 base and J 2 bases; nucleotides not matched to a gene: 5. This CDR3 region has 14 residues. From germline, CDR1 is DFQATT and CDR2 SNEGSKA (reference sequence). CDR3 sequence: CSARAASGPYEQYF. Written as DNA, the CDR3 is TGCAGTGCTAGAGCTGCTAGCGGACCCTACGAGCAGTACTTC.

This clonotype has more than one count but fewer than ten. This chain links TRBV20-1 with TRBJ2-1, with 9 bases that match TRBD2. The trim removed 6 bases at V and 2 bases at J, leaving 11 bases unmatched. CDR1 is DFQATT and CDR2 is SNEGSKA in the germline V gene (reference sequence). This CDR3 region has 16 residues. CDR3 in amino acids: CSATDGTSYPYNEQFF. DNA of the CDR3: TGCAGTGCGACGGACGGGACTAGCTACCCCTACAATGAGCAGTTCTTC.

This clonotype appeared many times. The V and J genes are TRBV10-3 and TRBJ2-7; 8 positions agree with TRBD1. V shed 8 bases and J 5 bases; nucleotides not matched to a gene: 8. The CDR3 extends over 13 amino acids. The germline CDR1 and CDR2 sequences are ENHRY and SYGVKD. CDR3 amino acids: CAILRQGSHEQYF. The CDR3 bases are TGTGCCATCCTGAGACAGGGGTCCCACGAGCAGTACTTC.

This clonotype was detected many times. The J gene is TRBJ1-2, the V gene TRBV28; possibly TRBD1 for D (6 bases). Between the trimmed V and J ends, which lost 6 bases and 3 bases, there was a span of 11 bases. This CDR3 has 13 amino acids. Germline CDR1 reads MDHEN; CDR2 reads SYDVKM. CDR3: CASRYGQYYGYTF. The CDR3 DNA reads TGTGCCAGCAGATATGGACAGTACTATGGCTACACCTTC.

The sample holds many counts of this clonotype. This chain joins TRBV30 and TRBJ2-1, with D unresolved. Trimming removed 0 bases at V and 4 bases at J, with 10 bases between. Germline V gives CDR1 GTSNPN, CDR2 SVGIG (reference sequence). There are 14 residues in the CDR3. This CDR3 reads CAWSVSVLYNEQFF. Here the CDR3 DNA reads TGTGCCTGGAGTGTTAGTGTGCTTTACAATGAGCAGTTCTTC.

This clonotype was counted many times. The V call is TRBV28, the J call TRBJ1-2, with TRBD1 identical over 8 bases. CDR1 is MDHEN, CDR2 SYDVKM, per germline. The V segment lost 6 bases and the J segment 8 bases; nucleotides outside the gene matches: 8. The CDR3 loop spans 13 amino acids. The CDR3 loop reads CASSSDRGRGYTF. As DNA, the CDR3 is TGTGCCAGCAGCTCCGACAGGGGCAGGGGCTACACCTTC.

The CDR3 spells CASSLTSGSREQFF. In nucleotides, the CDR3 is TGTGCCAGCAGTTTAACTAGCGGGAGTAGGGAGCAGTTCTTC. The chain has TRBV12-3 or TRBV12-4 and TRBJ2-1; TRBD2 matches 11 bases. This CDR3 is built from 14 residues. V was pared by 2 bases and J by 10 bases, with 4 bases of the junction left unmatched.

This clonotype has a handful of counts. The rearrangement joins TRBV27 to TRBJ2-5; D is ambiguous. The V end was cut by 1 base, the J end by 5 bases, with 8 bases between. Germline assignment: CDR1 MNHEY and CDR2 SMNVEV (reference sequence). The CDR3 contains 13 residues. The CDR3 loop reads CASSLLGTETQYF. CDR3 coding DNA: TGTGCCAGCAGTTTATTAGGAACGGAGACCCAGTACTTC.

This clonotype was seen repeatedly, ten times or more. V and J are TRBV12-3 or TRBV12-4 and TRBJ2-5; TRBD2 is a possible D gene (6 bases). Deletions cut 8 bases from V and 4 bases from J, with 14 bases between. The length of the CDR3 is 13 residues. Here the CDR3 DNA reads TGTGCCAGCCGTCTTCTGGAGGGAGAGACCCAGTACTTC. Its protein product is CASRLLEGETQYF.

As concerns this clonotype: A junction boundary mismatches the germline segment, possibly from a read error. The genes are TRBV29-1 and TRBJ2-1; D possibly uses TRBD1 or TRBD2 (5 bases each). CDR1 and CDR2 from the germline V gene are SQVTM and ANQGSEA. The CDR3 has 15 amino acids. The DNA for the CDR3 is TGCAGCATTTACCTCCGGGACGACTCCCACAATGAGCAGTTCTTC. Protein: CSIYLRDDSHNEQFF.

This clonotype has just a few counts. The chain has TRBV20-1 and TRBJ2-2; TRBD1 aligns across 7 bases. CDR1 DFQATT and CDR2 SNEGSKA come from the germline V gene (reference sequence). J gave up 6 bases and V 3 bases, and 4 bases lay outside the gene matches. CDR3 length: 13 amino acids. This CDR3 is CSARTGWAGELFF. The DNA for the CDR3 is TGCAGTGCTAGGACAGGGTGGGCCGGGGAGCTGTTTTTT.

This clonotype was counted many times. The V call is TRBV6-2 or TRBV6-3, the J call TRBJ2-7, with 7 nucleotides matching TRBD1. CDR3 length: 15 amino acids. J gave up 1 base and V 5 bases, and 8 bases lay outside the gene matches. Per germline, CDR1 MNHEY and CDR2 SVGEGT. The DNA of the CDR3 is TGTGCCAGCAGTGAATTTGGACAGGAATCCTACGAGCAGTACTTC. Its protein product is CASSEFGQESYEQYF.

The chain employs TRBV6-1 and TRBJ2-5; TRBD2 matches at 7 bases. Per germline, CDR1 MNHNS and CDR2 SASEGT. This CDR3 is 14 amino acids long. Trimming took 5 bases from V and 5 from J; bases not matched to a gene: 8. DNA of the CDR3: TGTGCCAGCAGTAGGGGATGGGGGGGGGAGACCCAGTACTTC. Amino acid sequence: CASSRGWGGETQYF.

This clonotype was counted a few times. J is TRBJ2-7 and V is TRBV5-5, with D uncertain. The germline CDR1 and CDR2 sequences are SGHKS and YYEKEE (reference sequence). Trimming took 2 bases from V and 4 from J, leaving 7 bases between them. The CDR3 sequence is 12 residues long. This CDR3 reads CASSFSDYEQYF. The CDR3 DNA is TGTGCCAGCAGCTTTTCTGATTACGAGCAGTACTTC.

This clonotype has a handful of counts. The rearrangement joins TRBV28 to TRBJ1-5; D ambiguous. The germline CDR1 and CDR2 sequences are MDHEN and SYDVKM. Trimming removed 5 bases from V and 9 bases from J, with 14 bases in between. There are 13 residues in the CDR3. For the CDR3, the DNA is TGTGCCAGCAGTCCAGGACCCTCGAGGCCCCAGCATTTT. This gives the protein CASSPGPSRPQHF.

This chain connects TRBV27 to TRBJ2-7; D is unclear. The germline V and J ends were trimmed by 2 bases and 5 bases, with 10 bases remaining between them. The CDR3 is made up of 13 amino acids. Germline V lookup: CDR1 MNHEY, CDR2 SMNVEV (reference sequence). CDR3 in DNA: TGTGCCAGCAGTTTAGAAGGGTTCAACGAGCAGTACTTC. Protein product: CASSLEGFNEQYF.

J is TRBJ2-1 and V is TRBV24-1, with 9 nucleotides matching TRBD1. Germline V lookup: CDR1 KGHDR, CDR2 SFDVKD. The CDR3 runs 15 residues. J gave up 7 bases and V 3 bases, and 6 bases lay outside the gene matches. The CDR3 sequence: CATSDLTDRGNEQFF. The CDR3 DNA is TGTGCCACCAGTGATCTGACAGACAGGGGGAATGAGCAGTTCTTC.

This clonotype occurred many times. The V and J genes are TRBV13 and TRBJ2-7, with D unresolved. Germline values: CDR1 PRHDT, CDR2 FYEKMQ (reference sequence). V was shortened by 5 bases and J by 7 bases, with 12 bases between the two germline ends. The CDR3 covers 12 residues. The CDR3 loop reads CASSHNHWEQYF. In nucleotides, the CDR3 is TGTGCCAGCAGCCACAACCATTGGGAGCAGTACTTC.

This clonotype was seen only once. This is likely an artifact of a read error, given a far larger clone one base away. The chain links TRBV28 to TRBJ2-1; possible D gene TRBD1, 6 bases. V was clipped by 8 bases and J by 10 bases, with 30 bases between them. This CDR3 comprises 17 residues. Germline V gives CDR1 MDHEN, CDR2 SYDVKM. The CDR3 nucleotides are TGTGCCAGCCGTAGGTCGGTAGGGCCAGGGGTTACCTACGAGCAGTTCTTC. This gives the protein CASRRSVGPGVTYEQFF.

The CDR3 nucleotides read TGTGCCAGCAGTTACTATAGCTCTGGGGCCAACGTCCTGACTTTC. It codes for CASSYYSSGANVLTF. The J gene is TRBJ2-6, the V gene TRBV6-2 or TRBV6-3; unclear D gene. Germline V lookup: CDR1 MNHEY, CDR2 SVGEGT. V was shortened by 1 base and J by 0 bases, with 4 bases between the two germline ends. This CDR3 has 15 amino acids.

This clonotype was picked up many times. The rearrangement uses TRBV27 and TRBJ2-7; D possibly corresponds to TRBD1 (6 bases). The CDR3 consists of 13 residues. V was shortened by 6 bases and J by 3 bases, with 12 bases between the two germline ends. CDR1 is MNHEY and CDR2 is SMNVEV in the germline V gene (reference sequence). CDR3 in amino acids: CASSLFRGYEQYF. In DNA, the CDR3 is TGTGCCAGCAGCTTGTTCAGGGGCTACGAGCAGTACTTC.

In this sample, this clonotype turned up many times. This chain joins TRBV3-1 and TRBJ2-1; D is unresolved. Per germline, CDR1 LGHDT and CDR2 YNNKEL (reference sequence). CDR3 length equals 14 residues. V gave up 0 bases and J gave up 4 bases, with 7 bases separating them. The CDR3 region is CASSQDYGYNEQFF. CDR3 DNA sequence: TGTGCCAGCAGCCAAGATTACGGATACAATGAGCAGTTCTTC.

This clonotype was seen repeatedly, ten times or more. The chain combines TRBV6-1 with TRBJ2-7, with 9 bases that match TRBD1. This CDR3 is 15 amino acids long. From germline, CDR1 is MNHNS and CDR2 SASEGT. Trimming cost V 6 bases and J 4 bases; bases outside gene matches: 10. The CDR3 reads CASSSPGQGLYEQYF. CDR3 coding DNA: TGTGCCAGCAGCTCGCCGGGACAGGGCCTATACGAGCAGTACTTC.